This T cell receptor (beta chain) was observed in a study of T cells after somatic rescue of genetic block. Looked up from germline, CDR1 is SNHLY and CDR2 is FYNNEI. The V end lost 6 bases, the J end lost 0 bases, and 14 bases lay between the germline ends. The CDR3 totals 15 residues. The assay was immunoSEQ multiplex PCR, and TCRdb's table has in-frame clones only and misses some. The sample consists of about 14,000 clones, about 65% of them appearing once. Sequencing was done on a sample of peripheral blood mononuclear cells (PBMCs). The chain is built from TRBV2 and TRBJ1-1, with D perhaps TRBD1 (5 bases). The TCR sequence derives from a boy younger than 18. CDR3 DNA: TGTGCCAGCAGGGGGATAGGACATTTGAACACTGAAGCTTTCTTT. This translates into CASRGIGHLNTEAFF.